One T cell receptor (beta chain) is described in this entry. This sample was included in a study of cytomegalovirus exposure and HLA in healthy donors. With V trimmed by 0 bases and J by 8 bases, 4 bases remained unmatched. This CDR3 is built from 14 residues. Germline V gene sequence: CDR1 LNHNV, CDR2 YYDKDF (reference sequence). This PCR relied on a set of 60 Vbeta primers and 13 Jbeta primers. Here immunoSEQ multiplex PCR was the method, and the copy in TCRdb shows in-frame clones only, minus some. The table shows roughly 150,000 clones, with 75% to 90% occurring only once. This sequence originates from a woman aged 18-30 years in good health and CMV-seronegative. The chain combines TRBV15 with TRBJ1-2, with 9 bases lining up with TRBD1. Sequenced: PBMCs. CDR3 amino acids: CATSRDRTGVGYTF. The CDR3 DNA follows: TGTGCCACCAGCAGAGATAGGACAGGGGTCGGCTACACCTTC.